These 18 T cell receptor beta chains were sequenced from one sample in a study of pediatric ulcerative colitis. The rectum was sampled with one to two pinch biopsies at colonoscopy. Data came from immunoSEQ multiplex PCR; TCRdb stores just in-frame clones and leaves some out. The data hold tens of thousands of clones, with about 81% observed a single time. The sequencing sample was made of gut tissue. Receptors were obtained from a boy younger than 18 with severe ulcerative colitis.

This clone was counted a few times. The chain employs TRBV19 and TRBJ2-7; no clear D. The germline gives CDR1 LNHDA, CDR2 SQIVND (reference sequence). This CDR3 has 13 amino acids. Trimming pared 3 bases from V and 6 bases from J, leaving 12 bases between. CDR3 DNA: TGTGCCAGTAGTATTCTGGGGTCCAGCGAGCAGTACTTC. Translating it yields CASSILGSSEQYF. Looking up the rest from reference TRBV19 and TRBJ2-7 gives the full variable domain: DGGITQSPKYLFRKEGQNVTLSCEQNLNHDAMYWYRQDPGQGLRLIYYSQIVNDFQKGDIAEGYSVSREKKESFPLTVTSAQKNPTAFYLCASSILGSSEQYFGPGTRLTVT.

The gene calls are TRBV7-8 and TRBJ2-5; tentative D call: TRBD2 (6 bases). Between the trimmed V and J ends, which lost 1 base and 0 bases, there was a span of 9 bases. From germline, CDR1 is SGHVS and CDR2 FQNEAQ. This CDR3 is built from 15 residues. CDR3 nucleotides: TGTGCCAGCAGCTTAGTGGGGGGAAACCAAGAGACCCAGTACTTC. Its protein product is CASSLVGGNQETQYF.

The CDR3 sequence is CATSRDRAPQETQYF. CDR3 nucleotide sequence: TGTGCCACCAGCAGAGACCGAGCGCCCCAAGAGACCCAGTACTTC. The V gene is TRBV15, the J gene TRBJ2-5, with D hard to call. The ends were cut back, 0 bases at V and 1 base at J, with 9 bases in the middle. Germline CDR1 and CDR2: LNHNV and YYDKDF (reference sequence). CDR3 length: 15 amino acids. Based on the CDR3 plus reference TRBV15 and TRBJ2-5, the full variable domain is DAMVIQNPRYQVTQFGKPVTLSCSQTLNHNVMYWYQQKSSQAPKLLFHYYDKDFNNEADTPDNFQSRRPNTSFCFLDIRSPGLGDTAMYLCATSRDRAPQETQYFGPGTRLLVL.

The chain uses TRBV2 and TRBJ2-1; tentatively, D is TRBD2 (7 bases). Germline-derived CDR1 and CDR2 are SNHLY and FYNNEI. The CDR3 is 19 amino acids. Trimming took off 6 bases at V and 0 bases at J, with 24 bases between the two ends. The CDR3 DNA reads TGTGCCAGCAGCTTCACGACTAGTGGGGGGGCGAGCTCCTACAATGAGCAGTTCTTC. Encoded protein: CASSFTTSGGASSYNEQFF.

This clone showed up just a few times. V and J are TRBV10-2 and TRBJ2-5, with D possibly TRBD2 on 5 matching bases. There are 16 residues in the CDR3. V was shortened by 2 bases and J by 1 base, with 14 bases between the two germline ends. The germline V gene has CDR1 WSHSY and CDR2 SAAADI. The CDR3 protein is CASSESVVGAQETQYF. In DNA, the CDR3 is TGCGCCAGCAGTGAGAGTGTTGTGGGAGCCCAAGAGACCCAGTACTTC.

The genes are TRBV6-5 and TRBJ1-2, with D hard to call. The CDR3 has 15 residues. Trimming took 0 bases from V and 5 from J, leaving 13 bases between them. CDR1 and CDR2 (germline): MNHEY, SVGAGI. CDR3 protein: CASSYSWEAYYGYTF. In nucleotides, the CDR3 is TGTGCCAGCAGTTACTCGTGGGAGGCCTATTATGGCTACACCTTC.

This chain links TRBV6-1 with TRBJ1-5; possible D gene TRBD1, 5 bases. Germline V gene sequence: CDR1 MNHNS, CDR2 SASEGT. The CDR3 extends over 16 amino acids. V lost 2 bases to trimming and J lost 1 base, with 12 bases between them. The CDR3 loop is CASSESMGRSNQPQHF. The CDR3 nucleotides read TGTGCCAGCAGTGAAAGTATGGGACGGAGCAATCAGCCCCAGCATTTT.

The chain recombines TRBV6-1 with TRBJ2-7; a weak D match, TRBD1 (6 bases). CDR3 length: 18 residues. Trimming removed 1 base at V and 0 bases at J, with 19 bases between. Germline V CDR1 and CDR2: MNHNS, SASEGT. The CDR3 spells CASSEDLGHRDISYEQYF. The CDR3 bases are TGTGCCAGCAGTGAAGATCTAGGACACCGGGACATCTCCTACGAGCAGTACTTC.

This chain links TRBV25-1 with TRBJ2-2; D is ambiguous. Germline V gives CDR1 MGHDK, CDR2 SYGVNS. V lost 4 bases to trimming and J lost 0 bases, with 12 bases between them. This CDR3 is 16 amino acids long. The DNA for the CDR3 is TGTGCCAGCAGTGCCGTGGGCGACGCGAACACCGGGGAGCTGTTTTTT. Translated: CASSAVGDANTGELFF.

The chain links TRBV28 to TRBJ1-4; a possible D gene is TRBD1 (6 bases). V dropped 6 bases and J dropped 4 bases, with 12 bases sitting between them. CDR3 length equals 14 residues. The germline gives CDR1 MDHEN, CDR2 SYDVKM. The CDR3 DNA reads TGTGCCAGCAGCTCTGACAGGAGTAATGAAAAACTGTTTTTT. Encoded protein: CASSSDRSNEKLFF.

The J gene is TRBJ1-1, the V gene TRBV28; D unresolved. The CDR3 has 11 residues. V lost 8 bases and J 4 bases, leaving 8 bases between the germline ends. Germline CDR1 MDHEN, CDR2 SYDVKM. In DNA form, the CDR3 reads TGTGCCAGCTCTTGGCCCACTGAAGCTTTCTTT. It encodes CASSWPTEAFF.

The V and J genes are TRBV15 and TRBJ2-2; no firm D call. This CDR3 has 14 residues. Per the germline V gene, CDR1 is LNHNV and CDR2 is YYDKDF (reference sequence). V gave up 6 bases and J gave up 5 bases, with 13 bases separating them. This chain's CDR3 is CATRSTRATGELFF. CDR3 DNA: TGTGCCACCAGATCGACACGGGCAACCGGGGAGCTGTTTTTT. Supplemented by reference TRBV15 and TRBJ2-2, the full variable domain reads DAMVIQNPRYQVTQFGKPVTLSCSQTLNHNVMYWYQQKSSQAPKLLFHYYDKDFNNEADTPDNFQSRRPNTSFCFLDIRSPGLGDTAMYLCATRSTRATGELFFGEGSRLTVL.

The chain combines TRBV13 with TRBJ1-2; maybe TRBD1 (5 bases). Germline values: CDR1 PRHDT, CDR2 FYEKMQ (reference sequence). With 5 bases removed from V and 1 base from J, the gap between germline ends came to 8 bases. The CDR3 runs 13 residues. The CDR3 sequence: CASSRGLNYGYTF. DNA for the CDR3: TGTGCCAGCAGCCGGGGCCTTAACTATGGCTACACCTTC.

This rearrangement joins TRBV19 to TRBJ1-1; D gene uncertain. Germline values: CDR1 LNHDA, CDR2 SQIVND (reference sequence). The CDR3 consists of 14 residues. V was shortened by 3 bases and J by 3 bases, with 11 bases between the two germline ends. In DNA, the CDR3 is TGTGCCAGTAGTATCGAGACGGAAGACACTGAAGCTTTCTTT. Encoded protein: CASSIETEDTEAFF.

The sample holds a few counts of this clone. The chain is built from TRBV5-1 and TRBJ1-1; D might be TRBD1 (5 bases). V lost 3 bases to trimming and J lost 0 bases, with 21 bases between them. The V gene's germline CDR1 is SGHRS and CDR2 YFSETQ. This CDR3 spans 18 amino acids. The DNA for the CDR3 is TGCGCCAGCAGCTCTAGAGGGGAAATGGGTCCTGTGAACACTGAAGCTTTCTTT. This gives the protein CASSSRGEMGPVNTEAFF.

The chain uses TRBV4-1 and TRBJ2-7; D uncertain. The ends were cut back, 4 bases at V and 7 bases at J, with 14 bases in the middle. Germline CDR1 reads MGHRA; CDR2 reads YSYEKL. The CDR3 consists of 13 residues. The CDR3 coding sequence is TGCGCCAGCAGCCCCGCTGGTGACATAGAGCAGTACTTC. Protein product: CASSPAGDIEQYF.

This clone was seen a handful of times. The same CDR3 arises from other DNA sequences in this sample as well. V and J are TRBV5-1 and TRBJ2-5, with D maybe TRBD2 (6 bases). Germline values: CDR1 SGHRS, CDR2 YFSETQ. The germline V and J ends were trimmed by 3 bases and 2 bases, with 14 bases remaining between them. The CDR3 spans 15 residues. CDR3 nucleotide sequence: TGCGCCAGCAGCTCCGGATGGGGGGAACAAGAGACCCAGTACTTC. Translated: CASSSGWGEQETQYF. Variable domain in full (rest from reference TRBV5-1 and TRBJ2-5): KAGVTQTPRYLIKTRGQQVTLSCSPISGHRSVSWYQQTPGQGLQFLFEYFSETQRNKGNFPGRFSGRQFSNSRSEMNVSTLELGDSALYLCASSSGWGEQETQYFGPGTRLLVL.

The V and J genes are TRBV5-1 and TRBJ2-3; 8 bases align to TRBD1. The CDR3 is 16 amino acids. The ends lost 0 bases at V and 2 bases at J; junction bases unmatched: 5. Germline CDR1 reads SGHRS; CDR2 reads YFSETQ. The CDR3 sequence: CASSLGTGQDTDTQYF. DNA of the CDR3: TGCGCCAGCAGCTTGGGCACGGGACAGGACACAGATACGCAGTATTTT.